Each of the 9 T cell receptor beta chains below was sequenced from the same sample in a study of T cell changes during pregnancy in multiple sclerosis. Data came from immunoSEQ multiplex PCR; TCRdb stores just in-frame clones and leaves some out. Of 50,000 or so clones listed, around 92% are singletons. The source was peripheral blood, collected after pregnancy. These receptors were collected from a female donor in good health, enrolled as a control in a pregnancy study.

This chain joins TRBV6-5 and TRBJ2-7, with a weak D call TRBD1 (5 bases). The V end lost 0 bases, the J end lost 7 bases, and 10 bases lay between the germline ends. The CDR3 is 13 residues long. Per the germline V gene, CDR1 is MNHEY and CDR2 is SVGAGI. This CDR3 is CASSYSIRAEQYF. CDR3 DNA sequence: TGTGCCAGCAGTTACTCGATCAGGGCTGAGCAGTACTTC.

CDR3 amino acids: CASSKNGFAGQPYEQYF. The CDR3 bases are TGTGCCAGCAGCAAAAATGGCTTCGCGGGACAGCCCTACGAGCAGTACTTC. The genes are TRBV21-1 and TRBJ2-7; TRBD1 was called by the table and not checked on the DNA. TRBV21-1 is termed a pseudogene. There are 17 residues in the CDR3.

The CDR3 here is CASSATGAGVEQYF. The CDR3, as DNA: TGTGCCAGCAGCGCGACAGGGGCTGGGGTGGAGCAGTACTTC. This rearrangement joins TRBV6-1 to TRBJ2-7, with 8 bases fitting TRBD1. The CDR3 length is 14 residues. J was trimmed by 7 bases and V by 6 bases; bases with no gene match: 11. The germline CDR1 and CDR2 sequences are MNHNS and SASEGT.

The gene calls are TRBV5-1 and TRBJ1-6; TRBD1 is a possible D gene (6 bases). The V and J ends lost 4 bases and 8 bases respectively, with 13 bases between them. Germline CDR1 reads SGHRS; CDR2 reads YFSETQ. The CDR3 spans 14 residues. DNA of the CDR3: TGCGCCAGCAGCCAGTCAGGGGCGGATTCACCCCTCCACTTT. Residues: CASSQSGADSPLHF. Variable domain in full (rest from reference TRBV5-1 and TRBJ1-6): KAGVTQTPRYLIKTRGQQVTLSCSPISGHRSVSWYQQTPGQGLQFLFEYFSETQRNKGNFPGRFSGRQFSNSRSEMNVSTLELGDSALYLCASSQSGADSPLHFGNGTRLTVT.

V is TRBV7-9 and J is TRBJ2-1, with TRBD2 as a possible D gene (5 bases). Germline loops: CDR1 SEHNR, CDR2 FQNEAQ (reference sequence). The CDR3 totals 13 residues. Trimming stripped 4 bases from V and 6 bases from J, with 10 bases between. CDR3 sequence reads: CASSSTRANEQFF. The CDR3 nucleotides are TGTGCCAGCAGCTCAACTAGAGCCAATGAGCAGTTCTTC.

The rearrangement joins TRBV6-5 to TRBJ1-2, with 9 bases aligning to TRBD1. Germline CDR1 reads MNHEY; CDR2 reads SVGAGI. The junction had 9 bases not matched to a gene; V was cut back by 5 bases and J by 5 bases. This CDR3 region has 15 residues. DNA of the CDR3: TGTGCCAGCAGTCACCCCCGGACAGGGGATTATGGCTACACCTTC. Translating gives CASSHPRTGDYGYTF.

CDR3 in amino acids: CASSTRRGGNSPLHF. DNA of the CDR3: TGTGCCAGCAGTACCCGACGAGGGGGTAATTCACCCCTCCACTTT. The rearrangement uses TRBV6-5 and TRBJ1-6, with D perhaps matching TRBD1 (6 bases). The CDR3 totals 15 residues. Trimming cost V 5 bases and J 6 bases, with 14 bases left between them. The germline V gene has CDR1 MNHEY and CDR2 SVGAGI.

The gene calls are TRBV29-1 and TRBJ1-2; the D gene is possibly TRBD1 (5 bases). The V and J ends lost 3 bases and 7 bases respectively, with 18 bases between them. The germline V gene encodes CDR1 SQVTM and CDR2 ANQGSEA. The CDR3 runs 14 residues. CDR3: CSVERPQGRSGYTF. The CDR3 coding sequence is TGCAGCGTTGAGAGGCCCCAGGGAAGGTCTGGCTACACCTTC.

V is TRBV5-1 and J is TRBJ2-3; D is possibly TRBD2 (7 bases). The CDR3 spans 15 residues. The ends were cut back, 5 bases at V and 3 bases at J, with 16 bases in the middle. From germline, CDR1 is SGHRS and CDR2 YFSETQ. CDR3 amino acids: CASSLGGPETDTQYF. As DNA, the CDR3 is TGCGCCAGCAGTCTCGGGGGGCCGGAGACAGATACGCAGTATTTT.